This note documents a single T cell receptor beta chain sequence. Method: immunoSEQ multiplex PCR; TCRdb's copy keeps in-frame clones and lacks some. Counted here are 150,000 to 200,000 clones, approximately 84% occurring once; the ten biggest clones make up about 9.4%. The source of the sample is a study of cytomegalovirus exposure and HLA in healthy donors. The wider study: Both the roughly 120 validation repertoires and the approximately 700 first-cohort repertoires used the same platform, as reported by a later analysis.

The V and J ends lost 0 bases and 5 bases, in that order; junction bases with no gene match: 8. The length of the CDR3 is 17 residues. CDR1 is SGDLS, CDR2 YYNGEE, per germline. V and J are TRBV9 and TRBJ2-5; 12 nucleotides match TRBD2. The clonotype was recovered from a man aged 30 to 45 in good health and CMV-seropositive. Sequences were obtained from PBMCs. CDR3 loop: CASSVGTSGNAGETQYF. Here the CDR3 DNA reads TGTGCCAGCAGCGTAGGGACTAGCGGGAACGCGGGGGAGACCCAGTACTTC.